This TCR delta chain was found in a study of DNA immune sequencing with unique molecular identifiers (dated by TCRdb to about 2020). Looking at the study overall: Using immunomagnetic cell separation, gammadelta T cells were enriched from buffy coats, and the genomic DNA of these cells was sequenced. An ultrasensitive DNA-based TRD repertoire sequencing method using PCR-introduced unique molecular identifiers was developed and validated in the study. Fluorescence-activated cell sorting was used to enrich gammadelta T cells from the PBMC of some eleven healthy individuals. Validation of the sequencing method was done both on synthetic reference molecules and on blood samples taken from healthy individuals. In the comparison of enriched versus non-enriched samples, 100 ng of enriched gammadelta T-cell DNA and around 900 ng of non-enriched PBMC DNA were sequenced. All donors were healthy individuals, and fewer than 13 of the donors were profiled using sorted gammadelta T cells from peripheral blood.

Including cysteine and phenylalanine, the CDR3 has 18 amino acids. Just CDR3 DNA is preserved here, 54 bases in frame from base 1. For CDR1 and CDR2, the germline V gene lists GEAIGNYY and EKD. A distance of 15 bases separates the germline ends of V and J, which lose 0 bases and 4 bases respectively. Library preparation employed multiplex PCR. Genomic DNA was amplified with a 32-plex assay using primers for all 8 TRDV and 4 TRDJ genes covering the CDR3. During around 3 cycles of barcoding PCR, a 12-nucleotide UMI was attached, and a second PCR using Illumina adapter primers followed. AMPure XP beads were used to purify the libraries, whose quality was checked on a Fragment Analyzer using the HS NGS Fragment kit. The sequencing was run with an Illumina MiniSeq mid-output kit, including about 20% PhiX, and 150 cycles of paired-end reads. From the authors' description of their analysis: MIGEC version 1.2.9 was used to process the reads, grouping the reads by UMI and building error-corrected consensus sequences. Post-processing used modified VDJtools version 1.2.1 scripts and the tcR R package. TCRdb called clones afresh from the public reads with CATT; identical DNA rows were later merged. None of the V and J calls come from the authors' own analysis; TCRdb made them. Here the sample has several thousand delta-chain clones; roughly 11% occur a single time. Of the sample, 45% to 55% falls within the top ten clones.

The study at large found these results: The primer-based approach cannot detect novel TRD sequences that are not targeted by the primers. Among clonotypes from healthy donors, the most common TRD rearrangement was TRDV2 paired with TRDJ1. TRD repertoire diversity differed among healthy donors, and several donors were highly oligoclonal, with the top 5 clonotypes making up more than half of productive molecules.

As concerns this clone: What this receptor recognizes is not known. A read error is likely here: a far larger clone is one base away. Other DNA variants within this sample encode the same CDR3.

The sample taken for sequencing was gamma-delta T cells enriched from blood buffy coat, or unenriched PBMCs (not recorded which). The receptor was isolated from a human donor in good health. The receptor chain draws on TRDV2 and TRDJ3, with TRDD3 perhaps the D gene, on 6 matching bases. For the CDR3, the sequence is CACDTAGATSWDTRQMFF. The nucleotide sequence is TGTGCCTGTGACACCGCTGGGGCGACTTCTTGGGACACCCGACAGATGTTTTTC.